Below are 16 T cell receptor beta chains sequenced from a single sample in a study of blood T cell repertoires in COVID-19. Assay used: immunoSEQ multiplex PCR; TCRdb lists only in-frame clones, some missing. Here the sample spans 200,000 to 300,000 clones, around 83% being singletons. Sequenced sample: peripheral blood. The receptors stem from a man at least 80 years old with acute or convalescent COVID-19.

CDR3 loop: CATSTGRDRVTYEQYF. DNA for the CDR3: TGTGCCACCAGCACAGGCCGGGACAGGGTCACCTACGAGCAGTACTTC. J is TRBJ2-7 and V is TRBV15, with 9 bases lining up with TRBD1. The V gene end was trimmed by 4 bases and the J gene end by 2 bases; junction bases not matched to a gene: 9. Germline V CDR1 and CDR2: LNHNV, YYDKDF (reference sequence). The CDR3 spans 16 residues. Combining the CDR3 with reference TRBV15 and TRBJ2-7 gives the whole variable domain DAMVIQNPRYQVTQFGKPVTLSCSQTLNHNVMYWYQQKSSQAPKLLFHYYDKDFNNEADTPDNFQSRRPNTSFCFLDIRSPGLGDTAMYLCATSTGRDRVTYEQYFGPGTRLTVT.

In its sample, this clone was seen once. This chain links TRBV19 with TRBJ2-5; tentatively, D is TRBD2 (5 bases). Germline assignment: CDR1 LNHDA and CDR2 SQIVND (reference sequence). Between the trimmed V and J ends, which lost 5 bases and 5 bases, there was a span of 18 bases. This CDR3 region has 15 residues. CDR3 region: CASSGSRSGRETQYF. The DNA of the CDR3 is TGTGCCAGTAGTGGGAGCCGTTCCGGACGGGAGACCCAGTACTTC.

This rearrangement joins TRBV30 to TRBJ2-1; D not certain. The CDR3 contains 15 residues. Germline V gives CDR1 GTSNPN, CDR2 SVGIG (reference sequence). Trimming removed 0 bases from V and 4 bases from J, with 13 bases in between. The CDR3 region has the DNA TGTGCCTGGAGTGTACAGTATTGGGCTTACAATGAGCAGTTCTTC. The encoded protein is CAWSVQYWAYNEQFF. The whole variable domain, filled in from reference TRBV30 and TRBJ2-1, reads SQTIHQWPATLVQPVGSPLSLECTVEGTSNPNLYWYRQAAGRGLQLLFYSVGIGQISSEVPQNLSASRPQDRQFILSSKKLLLSDSGFYLCAWSVQYWAYNEQFFGPGTRLTVL.

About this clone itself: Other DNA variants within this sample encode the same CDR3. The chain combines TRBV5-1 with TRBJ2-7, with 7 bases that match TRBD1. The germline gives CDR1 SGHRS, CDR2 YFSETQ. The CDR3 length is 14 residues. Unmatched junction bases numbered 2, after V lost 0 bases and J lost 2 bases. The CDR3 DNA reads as TGCGCCAGCAGCTTGGGACAGGGTCCCTACGAGCAGTACTTC. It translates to CASSLGQGPYEQYF.

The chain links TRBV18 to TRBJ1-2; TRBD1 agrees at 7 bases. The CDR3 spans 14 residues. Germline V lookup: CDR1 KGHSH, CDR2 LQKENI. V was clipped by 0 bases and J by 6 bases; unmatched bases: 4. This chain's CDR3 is CASSPPDRNNGYTF. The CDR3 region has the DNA TGTGCCAGCTCACCACCGGACAGGAACAATGGCTACACCTTC.

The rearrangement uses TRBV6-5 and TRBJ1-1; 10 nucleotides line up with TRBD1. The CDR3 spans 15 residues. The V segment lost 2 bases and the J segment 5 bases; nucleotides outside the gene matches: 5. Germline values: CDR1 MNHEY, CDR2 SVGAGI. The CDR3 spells CASSYRTGGETEAFF. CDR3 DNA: TGTGCCAGCAGTTACCGGACAGGGGGGGAGACTGAAGCTTTCTTT.

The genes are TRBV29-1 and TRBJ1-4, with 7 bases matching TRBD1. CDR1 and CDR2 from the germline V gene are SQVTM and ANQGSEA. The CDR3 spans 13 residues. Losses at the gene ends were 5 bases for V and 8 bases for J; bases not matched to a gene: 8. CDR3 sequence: CSVNRGSGEKLFF. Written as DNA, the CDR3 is TGCAGCGTTAACAGGGGAAGTGGGGAAAAACTGTTTTTT.

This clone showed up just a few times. This chain's CDR3 is CASRPTGVAGELFF. DNA of the CDR3: TGTGCCAGCAGGCCGACAGGGGTAGCCGGGGAGCTGTTTTTT. V gene TRBV3-1 (or the pseudogene TRBV3-2) combines with J gene TRBJ2-2; 8 bases match TRBD1. Germline V lookup: CDR1 LGHDT, CDR2 YNNKEL (reference sequence). With 6 bases clipped from V and 6 bases from J, the junction kept 6 bases outside the gene matches. The CDR3 totals 14 residues.

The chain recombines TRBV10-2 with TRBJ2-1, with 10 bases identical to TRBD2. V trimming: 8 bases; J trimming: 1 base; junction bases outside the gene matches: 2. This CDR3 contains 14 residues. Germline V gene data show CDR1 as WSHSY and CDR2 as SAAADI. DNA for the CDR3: TGCGCCAGCCGAGCGGGGGGGTCCTACAATGAGCAGTTCTTC. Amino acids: CASRAGGSYNEQFF.

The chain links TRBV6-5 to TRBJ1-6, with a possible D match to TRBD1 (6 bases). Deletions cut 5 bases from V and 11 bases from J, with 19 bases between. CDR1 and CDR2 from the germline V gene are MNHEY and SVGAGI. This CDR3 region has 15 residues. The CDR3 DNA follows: TGTGCCAGCAGTACACTTAGAAGGGACAAACCACCCCTCCACTTT. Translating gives CASSTLRRDKPPLHF.

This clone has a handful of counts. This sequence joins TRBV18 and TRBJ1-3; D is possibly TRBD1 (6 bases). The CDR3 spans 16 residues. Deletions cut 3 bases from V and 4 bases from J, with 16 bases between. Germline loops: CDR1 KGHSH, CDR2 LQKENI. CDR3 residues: CASSPARGSSGNTIYF. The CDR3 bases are TGTGCCAGCTCACCGGCCAGGGGATCATCCGGAAACACCATATATTTT.

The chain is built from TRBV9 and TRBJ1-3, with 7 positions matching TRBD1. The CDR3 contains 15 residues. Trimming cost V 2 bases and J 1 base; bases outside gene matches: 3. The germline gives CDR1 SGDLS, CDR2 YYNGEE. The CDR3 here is CASSVQGESGNTIYF. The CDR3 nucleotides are TGTGCCAGCAGCGTCCAGGGGGAATCTGGAAACACCATATATTTT. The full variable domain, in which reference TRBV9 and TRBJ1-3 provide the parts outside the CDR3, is DSGVTQTPKHLITATGQRVTLRCSPRSGDLSVYWYQQSLDQGLQFLIQYYNGEERAKGNILERFSAQQFPDLHSELNLSSLELGDSALYFCASSVQGESGNTIYFGEGSWLTVV.

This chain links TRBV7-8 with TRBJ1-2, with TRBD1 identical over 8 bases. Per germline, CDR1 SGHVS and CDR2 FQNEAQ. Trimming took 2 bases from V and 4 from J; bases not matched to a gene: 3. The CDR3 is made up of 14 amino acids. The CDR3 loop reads CASSLQGAPYGYTF. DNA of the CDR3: TGTGCCAGCAGCTTACAGGGGGCCCCCTATGGCTACACCTTC. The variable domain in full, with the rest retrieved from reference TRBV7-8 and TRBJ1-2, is GAGVSQSPRYKVAKRGQDVALRCDPISGHVSLFWYQQALGQGPEFLTYFQNEAQLDKSGLPSDRFFAERPEGSVSTLKIQRTQQEDSAVYLCASSLQGAPYGYTFGSGTRLTVV.

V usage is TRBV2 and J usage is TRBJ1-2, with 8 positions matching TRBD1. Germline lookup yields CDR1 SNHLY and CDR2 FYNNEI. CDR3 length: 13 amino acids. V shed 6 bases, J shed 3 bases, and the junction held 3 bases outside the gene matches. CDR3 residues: CASRQGEDYGYTF. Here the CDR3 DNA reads TGTGCCAGCAGACAGGGGGAGGACTATGGCTACACCTTC. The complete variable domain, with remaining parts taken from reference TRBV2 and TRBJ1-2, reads EPEVTQTPSHQVTQMGQEVILRCVPISNHLYFYWYRQILGQKVEFLVSFYNNEISEKSEIFDDQFSVERPDGSNFTLKIRSTKLEDSAMYFCASRQGEDYGYTFGSGTRLTVV.

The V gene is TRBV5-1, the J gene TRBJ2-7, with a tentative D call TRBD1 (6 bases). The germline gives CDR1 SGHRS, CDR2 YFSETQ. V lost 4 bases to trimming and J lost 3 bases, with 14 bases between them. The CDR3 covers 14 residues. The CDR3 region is CASSRGTRDYEQYF. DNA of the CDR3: TGCGCCAGCAGCCGAGGGACAAGGGACTACGAGCAGTACTTC. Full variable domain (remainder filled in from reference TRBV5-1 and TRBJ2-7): KAGVTQTPRYLIKTRGQQVTLSCSPISGHRSVSWYQQTPGQGLQFLFEYFSETQRNKGNFPGRFSGRQFSNSRSEMNVSTLELGDSALYLCASSRGTRDYEQYFGPGTRLTVT.

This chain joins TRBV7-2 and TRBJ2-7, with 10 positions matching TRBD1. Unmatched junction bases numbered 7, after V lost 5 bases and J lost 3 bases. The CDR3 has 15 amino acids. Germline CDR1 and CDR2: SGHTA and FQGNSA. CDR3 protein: CASSRSGTGDYEQYF. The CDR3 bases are TGTGCCAGCAGCCGCTCCGGGACAGGGGACTACGAGCAGTACTTC.